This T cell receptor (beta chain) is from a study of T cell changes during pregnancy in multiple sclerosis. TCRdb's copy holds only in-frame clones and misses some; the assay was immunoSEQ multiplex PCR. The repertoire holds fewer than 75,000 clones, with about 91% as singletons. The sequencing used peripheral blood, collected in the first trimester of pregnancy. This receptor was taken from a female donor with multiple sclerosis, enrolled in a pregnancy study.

The CDR3 bases are TGTGCCAGCAGTTTAACGCTAGCGCCTAGCACAGATACGCAGTATTTT. Its translation: CASSLTLAPSTDTQYF. The chain recombines TRBV28 with TRBJ2-3, with TRBD2 as a possible D gene (6 bases). The CDR3 is 16 residues long. The V gene's germline CDR1 is MDHEN and CDR2 SYDVKM. Between the trimmed V and J ends, which lost 2 bases and 0 bases, there was a span of 12 bases.